These 25 T cell receptor beta chains were sequenced from one sample in a study of control samples from healthy donors and cancer patients. Clones were sequenced by immunoSEQ multiplex PCR, and TCRdb holds only the in-frame ones, with some missing. The data contain 10,000 to 15,000 clones, roughly 90% of them singletons. Input material: formalin-fixed, paraffin-embedded tissue. The receptors here all came from a male donor with melanoma.

J is TRBJ2-3 and V is TRBV9; possibly TRBD1 for D (5 bases). The CDR3 length is 15 residues. Germline-derived CDR1 and CDR2 are SGDLS and YYNGEE. V was trimmed by 0 bases and J by 3 bases, leaving 11 bases between them. The DNA for the CDR3 is TGTGCCAGCAGCGTAGAGGCAGGGTGGACAGATACGCAGTATTTT. Translated: CASSVEAGWTDTQYF.

The chain uses TRBV19 and TRBJ2-3; 8 bases match TRBD2. The ends lost 3 bases at V and 3 bases at J; junction bases unmatched: 2. The CDR3 has 14 residues. Germline V lookup: CDR1 LNHDA, CDR2 SQIVND (reference sequence). In nucleotides, the CDR3 is TGTGCCAGTAGTATCGGGGGGGGGACAGATACGCAGTATTTT. It specifies CASSIGGGTDTQYF.

The V gene is TRBV7-2, the J gene TRBJ1-2; 7 positions agree with TRBD1. The germline V gene encodes CDR1 SGHTA and CDR2 FQGNSA. V was pared by 1 base and J by 4 bases, with 3 bases of the junction left unmatched. There are 14 residues in the CDR3. The CDR3 coding sequence is TGTGCCAGCAGCTTAGTTCAGGGGGGCTATGGCTACACCTTC. Amino acid sequence: CASSLVQGGYGYTF.

The rearrangement uses TRBV7-2 and TRBJ2-5; D possibly uses TRBD1 or TRBD2 (7 bases each). In germline, CDR1 is SGHTA, CDR2 FQGNSA. The CDR3 is 15 amino acids. The V end lost 1 base, the J end lost 2 bases, and 11 bases lay between the germline ends. The DNA of the CDR3 is TGTGCCAGCAGCTTAGACCAGGGGGGGCAAGAGACCCAGTACTTC. Its translation is CASSLDQGGQETQYF.

This chain connects TRBV7-6 to TRBJ2-3; D is uncertain. The CDR3 length is 12 residues. Trimming removed 4 bases at V and 9 bases at J, with 11 bases between. The V gene's germline CDR1 is SGHVS and CDR2 FNYEAQ. The CDR3 is CASSSPGKTQYF. CDR3 in DNA: TGTGCCAGCAGCTCGCCCGGCAAGACGCAGTATTTT.

The rearrangement joins TRBV7-9 to TRBJ1-4; D is uncertain. The V gene's germline CDR1 is SEHNR and CDR2 FQNEAQ (reference sequence). The ends were cut back, 1 base at V and 3 bases at J, with 9 bases in the middle. There are 15 residues in the CDR3. CDR3 in amino acids: CASSLESGANEKLFF. CDR3 bases: TGTGCCAGCAGCTTAGAAAGTGGGGCTAATGAAAAACTGTTTTTT.

The chain carries TRBV27 and TRBJ2-5, with 7 bases lining up with TRBD1. V dropped 5 bases and J dropped 0; count of bases not matched to a gene: 6. Per the germline V gene, CDR1 is MNHEY and CDR2 is SMNVEV (reference sequence). The CDR3 totals 15 residues. DNA of the CDR3: TGTGCCAGCAGTCCCACGGGACAGCACCAAGAGACCCAGTACTTC. Its protein product is CASSPTGQHQETQYF.

This clone has just a few counts. The gene calls are TRBV27 and TRBJ1-6; 9 bases line up with TRBD1. The V and J ends lost 3 bases and 8 bases, in that order; junction bases with no gene match: 5. The CDR3 runs to 15 residues. Germline CDR1 is MNHEY and CDR2 is SMNVEV (reference sequence). The CDR3 protein is CASSFYRGRDSPLHF. CDR3 bases: TGTGCCAGCAGTTTTTACAGGGGGCGCGATTCACCCCTCCACTTT.

The chain couples TRBV7-9 to TRBJ1-3; D is possibly TRBD1 (5 bases). The V and J ends lost 5 bases and 0 bases respectively, with 8 bases between them. The CDR3 sequence is 14 residues long. The germline CDR1 and CDR2 sequences are SEHNR and FQNEAQ (reference sequence). The CDR3 DNA sequence: TGTGCCAGCAGCGGGGGGAGCTCTGGAAACACCATATATTTT. It is translated as CASSGGSSGNTIYF.

The CDR3 DNA follows: TGTGCCAGCAGCTTAATTGCTGAAGCTTTCTTT. Translating it yields CASSLIAEAFF. The chain links TRBV13 to TRBJ1-1; no firm D call. The germline V gene encodes CDR1 PRHDT and CDR2 FYEKMQ (reference sequence). The V gene lost 2 bases and the J gene lost 6 bases, with 4 bases spanning the gap. CDR3 length equals 11 residues.

The rearrangement joins TRBV2 to TRBJ2-3; 7 bases map to TRBD2. The trim removed 4 bases at V and 9 bases at J, leaving 4 bases unmatched. The germline gives CDR1 SNHLY, CDR2 FYNNEI. The CDR3 is made up of 12 amino acids. The CDR3 DNA is TGTGCCAGCAGTGGGGCGGGAGAGACGCAGTATTTT. This codes for CASSGAGETQYF.

In its sample, this clone was seen a few times. This chain uses TRBV7-6 with TRBJ2-1; the D is unclear. The CDR3 covers 15 residues. The germline V gene encodes CDR1 SGHVS and CDR2 FNYEAQ. The V end was cut by 5 bases, the J end by 11 bases, with 22 bases between. CDR3 nucleotides: TGTGCCAGCAGCCCCCAGGTGGTGGGCGGAACCAAGCAGTTCTTC. Translating it yields CASSPQVVGGTKQFF.

The gene calls are TRBV4-3 and TRBJ2-1; D is uncertain. CDR1 and CDR2 (germline): LGHNA, YSLEER. Trimming shortened V by 1 base and J by 6 bases, and 13 bases separated the two germline ends. The CDR3 runs 15 residues. CDR3 bases: TGCGCCAGCAGCCAAGGGACCCTCTCGGGCAATGAGCAGTTCTTC. It is translated as CASSQGTLSGNEQFF.

The chain employs TRBV11-3 and TRBJ2-2, with 11 bases identical to TRBD1. The CDR3 totals 15 residues. Germline values: CDR1 SGHNT, CDR2 YENEEA. V lost 5 bases and J lost 5; bases outside the gene matches: 4. The CDR3 loop reads CASSPGDRGTGELFF. The CDR3 DNA is TGTGCCAGCAGCCCTGGGGACAGGGGGACCGGGGAGCTGTTTTTT.

The rearrangement uses TRBV4-2 and TRBJ1-4; no firm D call. The germline gives CDR1 LGHNA, CDR2 YNFKEQ. The CDR3 is made up of 16 amino acids. V lost 0 bases to trimming and J lost 4 bases, with 12 bases between them. The CDR3 is CASSQDGTTRNEKLFF. CDR3 in DNA: TGTGCCAGCAGCCAAGATGGAACGACCCGTAATGAAAAACTGTTTTTT.

The rearrangement links TRBV24-1 to TRBJ1-1; unclear D gene. The CDR3 is made up of 13 amino acids. V gave up 5 bases and J gave up 0 bases, with 6 bases separating them. Germline CDR1 reads KGHDR; CDR2 reads SFDVKD. The CDR3 spells CATSAAMNTEAFF. The CDR3 nucleotides are TGTGCCACCAGTGCGGCGATGAACACTGAAGCTTTCTTT.

V is TRBV30 and J is TRBJ2-7; 8 nucleotides agree with TRBD1. The CDR3 contains 13 residues. The J segment lost 3 bases and the V segment lost 2 bases, leaving 3 bases of the junction unmatched. CDR1 GTSNPN and CDR2 SVGIG come from the germline V gene (reference sequence). CDR3 nucleotide sequence: TGTGCCTGGAGTCCGGGACAGGACTACGAGCAGTACTTC. It is translated as CAWSPGQDYEQYF. The complete variable domain, with remaining parts taken from reference TRBV30 and TRBJ2-7, reads SQTIHQWPATLVQPVGSPLSLECTVEGTSNPNLYWYRQAAGRGLQLLFYSVGIGQISSEVPQNLSASRPQDRQFILSSKKLLLSDSGFYLCAWSPGQDYEQYFGPGTRLTVT.

The V gene is TRBV11-1, the J gene TRBJ2-2, with TRBD1 identical over 9 bases. After removal of 5 bases from V and 5 bases from J, the junction contained 6 bases not matched to a gene. The germline CDR1 and CDR2 sequences are SGHAT and FQDESV (reference sequence). This CDR3 spans 15 amino acids. CDR3 bases: TGTGCCAGCAGCGCCCGGGACAGGGTGACCGGGGAGCTGTTTTTT. Protein sequence: CASSARDRVTGELFF.

The CDR3 loop is CASSQTGNQPQHF. The DNA for the CDR3 is TGTGCCAGCAGTCAGACAGGGAATCAGCCCCAGCATTTT. V is TRBV28 and J is TRBJ1-5; 7 bases are a match to TRBD1. Germline V gives CDR1 MDHEN, CDR2 SYDVKM. There are 13 residues in the CDR3. Losses at the gene ends were 5 bases for V and 4 bases for J; bases not matched to a gene: 2.

The rearrangement links TRBV7-9 to TRBJ1-2, with D possibly TRBD1 on 6 matching bases. V was pared by 6 bases and J by 4 bases, with 15 bases between. The germline gives CDR1 SEHNR, CDR2 FQNEAQ (reference sequence). The CDR3 covers 14 residues. CDR3 residues: CASSLLQGSYGYTF. In nucleotides, the CDR3 is TGTGCCAGCAGTCTTCTCCAGGGGAGCTATGGCTACACCTTC.

This chain links TRBV27 with TRBJ1-1, with TRBD1 as a possible D gene (6 bases). V was clipped by 5 bases and J by 9 bases, with 13 bases between them. The CDR3 consists of 12 residues. The germline CDR1 and CDR2 sequences are MNHEY and SMNVEV (reference sequence). CDR3 in DNA: TGTGCCAGCAGTACCCAGGGGCGGCAAGCTTTCTTT. Its protein is CASSTQGRQAFF.

J is TRBJ2-2 and V is TRBV24-1, with TRBD2 identical over 11 bases. V lost 4 bases, J lost 5 bases, and 17 bases stayed unmatched. CDR1 KGHDR and CDR2 SFDVKD come from the germline V gene. CDR3 size: 20 residues. The CDR3 is CATSDPGHLGTSGRTGELFF. CDR3 sequence (DNA): TGTGCCACCAGTGACCCGGGACACCTGGGAACTAGCGGGAGAACCGGGGAGCTGTTTTTT.

The chain is built from TRBV7-9 and TRBJ1-3, with unresolved D. CDR1 and CDR2 from the germline V gene are SEHNR and FQNEAQ (reference sequence). V gave up 1 base and J gave up 2 bases, with 3 bases separating them. This CDR3 is 13 amino acids long. CDR3 in DNA: TGTGCCAGCAGCTTAGGGACTGGAAACACCATATATTTT. The encoded protein is CASSLGTGNTIYF.

J is TRBJ2-1 and V is TRBV9; 9 bases are a match to TRBD2. The V segment lost 2 bases and the J segment 4 bases; nucleotides outside the gene matches: 7. Germline CDR1 SGDLS, CDR2 YYNGEE. The CDR3 runs to 16 residues. The CDR3 reads CASSVQSSGDYNEQFF. DNA for the CDR3: TGTGCCAGCAGCGTGCAATCTAGCGGGGATTACAATGAGCAGTTCTTC.

The V call is TRBV11-2, the J call TRBJ1-5; 8 bases map to TRBD1. This CDR3 is 17 amino acids long. V lost 5 bases and J lost 10; bases outside the gene matches: 19. Germline CDR1 and CDR2: SGHAT and FQNNGV. The CDR3 region is CASSQGEDRASGVPQHF. The CDR3 coding sequence is TGTGCCAGCAGCCAAGGGGAGGACAGGGCCTCCGGGGTTCCCCAGCATTTT.